This TCR beta chain is from a study of read filtering for tumor transcriptome and immune sequencing. Molecular barcoded adaptors covering alpha/delta and beta/gamma chains were used on 400 to 450 ng RNA. From the reads, TCRdb called clonotypes with MiXCR, one entry per CDR3 protein. Among around 58,000 distinct CDR3 sequences listed, more than 11% were seen once. This clonotype appeared a few times. The sequence was collected from a donor at least 40 years old with multiple myeloma. The sample was a population of CD138-negative cells sorted from bone marrow.

CDR3 sequence (DNA): TGCAGCGTTGTAACCGTTATAGCCAAAAACATTCAGTACTTC. This encodes CSVVTVIAKNIQYF. This sequence joins TRBV29-1 and TRBJ2-4; no definite D call. The germline V gene encodes CDR1 SQVTM and CDR2 ANQGSEA. Trimming shortened V by 4 bases and J by 0 bases, and 10 bases separated the two germline ends. The CDR3 is made up of 14 amino acids.